This T cell receptor beta chain stems from a study of cytomegalovirus exposure and HLA in healthy donors. Findings of the study overall: The authors reported that TCR beta sequences could predict HLA-A and HLA-B alleles. These predictions were accurate for most subjects in the first cohort. Immune exposure information available was restricted to CMV serostatus. Within an earlier analysis, most TCR beta V segments proved productive either about 90% or about 30% of the time.

Remarks on this clone: Its antigen is currently unknown.

Trimming removed 4 bases from V and 2 bases from J, with 10 bases in between. This CDR3 spans 13 amino acids. Germline assignment: CDR1 SGHRS and CDR2 YFSETQ. In the PCR, 60 Vbeta and 13 Jbeta primers were used. The table came from immunoSEQ multiplex PCR; TCRdb's copy has only in-frame clones and leaves some out. The table includes 100,000 to 140,000 clones, 60% to 75% detected once. This sequence joins TRBV5-1 and TRBJ2-7; tentatively, D is TRBD1 (5 bases). This receptor was taken from a man under 40 in good health and CMV-seronegative. The sample consisted of PBMCs. CDR3 region: CASSTQETYEQYF. The DNA of the CDR3 is TGCGCCAGCAGCACACAGGAAACCTACGAGCAGTACTTC. Looking up the rest from reference TRBV5-1 and TRBJ2-7 gives the full variable domain: KAGVTQTPRYLIKTRGQQVTLSCSPISGHRSVSWYQQTPGQGLQFLFEYFSETQRNKGNFPGRFSGRQFSNSRSEMNVSTLELGDSALYLCASSTQETYEQYFGPGTRLTVT.